This record covers a single T cell receptor (beta chain). The antigen is unknown. This entry comes from a study of OX40 agonist ivuxolimab in advanced cancers. Study information: Ivuxolimab, an antibody acting as an agonist of OX40 (CD134), was used to treat patients.

Profiled with immunoSEQ multiplex PCR; TCRdb holds only in-frame clones, not every one. The sample gives about 79,000 clones, approximately 81% of which show up once; approximately 4.5% is in the top ten. The CDR3 is 16 amino acids. Germline values: CDR1 SEHNR, CDR2 FQNEAQ (reference sequence). Trimming pared 0 bases from V and 7 bases from J, leaving 15 bases between. Findings and limits, study-wide: Antigen specificity remained undetermined for the expanded peripheral T cells. Dose levels from 0.1 to 3.0 mg/kg saw CD4+ and CD8+ blood T cells expand clonally by week 6.

A history of autoimmune disease or systemic immunosuppression excluded patients. Specimen: CD4+ or CD8+ T cells sorted from blood, collected in a trial of the OX40 agonist ivuxolimab. The clonotype was recovered from an adult with an advanced solid tumor such as melanoma, head and neck, liver or kidney cancer. V gene TRBV7-9 combines with J gene TRBJ2-2, with D maybe TRBD1 (5 bases). The CDR3 loop reads CASSLARQGWIGELFF. The CDR3, as DNA: TGTGCCAGCAGCTTAGCGAGGCAGGGATGGATCGGGGAGCTGTTTTTT.